The 6 T cell receptor beta chains in this list originate from one sample, sequenced in a study of T cells after yellow fever vaccination. TCRdb re-derived calls from the 5' RACE reads in MiXCR, one entry per CDR3 protein. The data show roughly 300,000 distinct CDR3 sequences, around 8.1% seen once. The specimen was PBMCs, collected about 49 days after the first yellow fever vaccination. These receptors were collected from a man aged 18 to 30 who received the YFV17D yellow fever vaccine.

This chain connects TRBV4-1 to TRBJ2-3, with D tentatively TRBD1 or TRBD2 (5 bases each). V was trimmed by 0 bases and J by 0 bases, leaving 13 bases between them. The CDR3 consists of 17 residues. Germline V gives CDR1 MGHRA, CDR2 YSYEKL. CDR3 in amino acids: CASSQDLTGPSTDTQYF. DNA for the CDR3: TGCGCCAGCAGCCAAGATTTGACGGGACCGAGCACAGATACGCAGTATTTT.

A note on this clonotype: Mismatch with germline at one junction end may stem from a read error. This chain uses TRBV20-1 with TRBJ1-5; D is ambiguous. The germline V gene encodes CDR1 DFQATT and CDR2 SNEGSKA (reference sequence). The CDR3 is 14 amino acids. The CDR3 DNA follows: TGCAGTGCTAGAGATCCCAGTCGCAATGAGCCCCAGCATTTT. It is translated as CSARDPSRNEPQHF.

This clonotype was recorded many times. This chain connects TRBV7-3 to TRBJ2-1, with TRBD2 matching 8 bases. CDR1 SGHTA and CDR2 FQGTGA come from the germline V gene. CDR3 size: 15 residues. Unmatched junction bases numbered 5, after V lost 3 bases and J lost 4 bases. The CDR3 DNA is TGTGCCAGCAGCTTGGGGGGGACTAGTTACAATGAGCAGTTCTTC. Protein product: CASSLGGTSYNEQFF.

In this sample, this clonotype turned up a few times. The CDR3 bases are TGCGCCAGCAGCTCCGGGACAGGGGGCGCCGCCTCTGAAGCTTTCTTT. Translation gives CASSSGTGGAASEAFF. This chain uses TRBV5-1 with TRBJ1-1; 12 bases line up with TRBD1. The CDR3 is 16 amino acids. With 3 bases clipped from V and 6 bases from J, the junction kept 9 bases outside the gene matches. Germline V gives CDR1 SGHRS, CDR2 YFSETQ. Variable domain in full (rest from reference TRBV5-1 and TRBJ1-1): KAGVTQTPRYLIKTRGQQVTLSCSPISGHRSVSWYQQTPGQGLQFLFEYFSETQRNKGNFPGRFSGRQFSNSRSEMNVSTLELGDSALYLCASSSGTGGAASEAFFGQGTRLTVV.

This clonotype was observed a few times. This chain uses TRBV2 with TRBJ2-1; D possibly matches TRBD1 or TRBD2 (7 bases each). The V gene's germline CDR1 is SNHLY and CDR2 FYNNEI. V lost 10 bases, J lost 4 bases, and 17 bases lay in between. The length of the CDR3 is 14 residues. CDR3: CATKSGTVYNEQFF. The CDR3 DNA reads TGTGCCACCAAAAGCGGGACAGTATACAATGAGCAGTTCTTC.

This clonotype was found a few times. This chain links TRBV20-1 with TRBJ2-1; TRBD1 matches 7 bases. In germline, CDR1 is DFQATT, CDR2 SNEGSKA (reference sequence). Trimming took 0 bases from V and 10 from J; bases not matched to a gene: 3. The CDR3 consists of 12 residues. The CDR3 reads CSAREGQLEQFF. The CDR3 bases are TGCAGTGCTAGAGAGGGACAGCTAGAGCAGTTCTTC.